The entry that follows covers one T cell receptor beta chain sequence. TEMRA cells were FACS-enriched, while CD8+ and CD4+ T cells were negatively isolated. This entry is derived from a study of CD8 T cells in Susac syndrome. The RNA input was about 0.5 to 1 ug, and it was reverse transcribed with random hexamers. Each CDR3 protein gets one entry after TCRdb re-called the immunoSEQ multiplex PCR reads with MiXCR. This table has about 170,000 distinct CDR3 sequences, 85% to 95% appearing once. CDR1 is DFQATT, CDR2 SNEGSKA, per germline (reference sequence). This CDR3 region has 14 residues. V shed 1 base, J shed 6 bases, and the junction held 7 bases outside the gene matches.

The sequencing input was CD4+ T cells from PBMCs. This receptor was taken from a human donor with multiple sclerosis. The chain has TRBV20-1 and TRBJ2-7; 9 bases align to TRBD1. CDR3 in DNA: TGCAGTGCTAGAGGCCGGGACAGGGTCCTCGAGCAGTACTTC. This translates into CSARGRDRVLEQYF.